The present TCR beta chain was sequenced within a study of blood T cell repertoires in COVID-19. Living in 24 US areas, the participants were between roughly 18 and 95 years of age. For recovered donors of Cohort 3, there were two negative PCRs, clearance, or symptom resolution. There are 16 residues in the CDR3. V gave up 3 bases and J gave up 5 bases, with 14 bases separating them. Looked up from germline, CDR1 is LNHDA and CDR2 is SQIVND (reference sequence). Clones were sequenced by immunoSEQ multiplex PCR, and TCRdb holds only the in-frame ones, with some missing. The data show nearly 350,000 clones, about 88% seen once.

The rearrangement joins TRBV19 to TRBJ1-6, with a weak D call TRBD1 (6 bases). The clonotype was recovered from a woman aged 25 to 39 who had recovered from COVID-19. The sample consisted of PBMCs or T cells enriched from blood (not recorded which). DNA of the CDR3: TGTGCCAGTAGTATCGGGCAGGGGTCGAATAATTCACCCCTCCACTTT. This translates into CASSIGQGSNNSPLHF. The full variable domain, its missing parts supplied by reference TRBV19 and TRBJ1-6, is DGGITQSPKYLFRKEGQNVTLSCEQNLNHDAMYWYRQDPGQGLRLIYYSQIVNDFQKGDIAEGYSVSREKKESFPLTVTSAQKNPTAFYLCASSIGQGSNNSPLHFGNGTRLTVT.